Below are 13 T cell receptor beta chains sequenced from a single sample in a study of blood T cell repertoires in COVID-19. The data were produced by immunoSEQ multiplex PCR, yet TCRdb's version contains in-frame clones alone and is incomplete. The data show tens of thousands of clones, under 95% seen once. The sample comprised peripheral blood. These receptors were collected from a man aged 50-60 years with acute or convalescent COVID-19.

The genes are TRBV7-9 and TRBJ2-3; D is possibly TRBD2 (5 bases). The CDR3 spans 16 residues. V was shortened by 5 bases and J by 0 bases, with 15 bases between the two germline ends. Germline V CDR1 and CDR2: SEHNR, FQNEAQ (reference sequence). The CDR3 DNA sequence: TGTGCCAGCAGCACAATTTGGGAGTCTAGCACAGATACGCAGTATTTT. It is translated as CASSTIWESSTDTQYF.

The chain has TRBV27 and TRBJ2-6; D is possibly TRBD1 (6 bases). In germline, CDR1 is MNHEY, CDR2 SMNVEV (reference sequence). The length of the CDR3 is 18 residues. Trimming cost V 4 bases and J 0 bases, with 16 bases left between them. The CDR3 loop reads CASSYAGQRSSGANVLTF. DNA of the CDR3: TGTGCCAGCAGTTATGCCGGACAGCGCTCCTCTGGGGCCAACGTCCTGACTTTC.

This clone showed up just once. V and J are TRBV28 and TRBJ1-2, with 7 positions matching TRBD1. Germline V gives CDR1 MDHEN, CDR2 SYDVKM. The trim removed 7 bases at V and 2 bases at J, leaving 4 bases unmatched. The CDR3 is 13 residues long. Here the CDR3 DNA reads TGTGCCAGCATCTCGGGACAGAACTATGGCTACACCTTC. It encodes CASISGQNYGYTF.

V is TRBV14 and J is TRBJ2-1; TRBD1 matches at 7 bases. CDR1 is SGHDN and CDR2 is FVKESK in the germline V gene. The length of the CDR3 is 14 residues. Trimming cost V 4 bases and J 9 bases; bases outside gene matches: 9. The CDR3 here is CASSLRQGAGEQFF. For the CDR3, the DNA is TGTGCCAGCAGCCTAAGACAGGGCGCCGGTGAGCAGTTCTTC.

This clone was found once. V and J are TRBV4-3 and TRBJ1-4; possible D gene TRBD1, 6 bases. Germline CDR1 reads LGHNA; CDR2 reads YSLEER. The CDR3 totals 16 residues. The V end lost 4 bases, the J end lost 7 bases, and 19 bases lay between the germline ends. CDR3 sequence reads: CASSRLGGGPAEKLFF. CDR3 DNA sequence: TGCGCCAGCAGCCGCTTAGGCGGGGGGCCGGCTGAAAAACTGTTTTTT.

The rearrangement joins TRBV6-2 or TRBV6-3 to TRBJ1-5; D is undetermined. The germline V gene encodes CDR1 MNHEY and CDR2 SVGEGT. Trimming stripped 3 bases from V and 2 bases from J, with 5 bases between. The CDR3 runs to 13 residues. The CDR3 loop reads CASSYAGNQPQHF. In nucleotides, the CDR3 is TGTGCCAGCAGTTATGCAGGCAATCAGCCCCAGCATTTT.

The chain employs TRBV10-3 and TRBJ1-3; D might be TRBD1 (5 bases). CDR1 ENHRY and CDR2 SYGVKD come from the germline V gene. Trimming took 3 bases from V and 4 from J, leaving 7 bases between them. The CDR3 is made up of 13 amino acids. The CDR3 reads CAISEQVGNTIYF. The CDR3 DNA is TGTGCCATCAGTGAACAGGTCGGAAACACCATATATTTT.

The rearrangement joins TRBV3-1 (or the pseudogene TRBV3-2) to TRBJ2-3, with D possibly TRBD2 on 6 matching bases. The CDR3 loop spans 15 amino acids. Germline loops: CDR1 LGHDT, CDR2 YNNKEL (reference sequence). V lost 5 bases to trimming and J lost 5 bases, with 17 bases between them. The CDR3 protein is CASSADRGKGDTQYF. Written as DNA, the CDR3 is TGTGCCAGCAGCGCCGACCGGGGGAAGGGAGATACGCAGTATTTT.

This chain connects TRBV5-1 to TRBJ2-3, with 12 bases aligning to TRBD2. Trimming cost V 4 bases and J 2 bases; bases outside gene matches: 2. The CDR3 sequence is 15 residues long. From germline, CDR1 is SGHRS and CDR2 YFSETQ. CDR3 in amino acids: CASSTSGGHTDTQYF. The CDR3 DNA reads as TGCGCCAGCAGCACTAGCGGGGGGCACACAGATACGCAGTATTTT.

V gene TRBV6-5 combines with J gene TRBJ1-1; D is possibly TRBD1 (6 bases). The CDR3 sequence is 11 residues long. Germline V gene sequence: CDR1 MNHEY, CDR2 SVGAGI. Trimming took 8 bases from V and 3 from J, leaving 7 bases between them. CDR3: CASQGYTEAFF. The CDR3 DNA sequence: TGTGCCAGCCAGGGGTACACTGAAGCTTTCTTT.

The CDR3 bases are TGTGCCAGCAGCTTCCAAGGGACAGGGGGCTCCGCGGACTCACCCCTCCACTTT. Translated, it gives CASSFQGTGGSADSPLHF. The J gene is TRBJ1-6, the V gene TRBV7-9, with 12 positions matching TRBD1. The ends lost 3 bases at V and 10 bases at J; junction bases unmatched: 13. Germline loops: CDR1 SEHNR, CDR2 FQNEAQ (reference sequence). The CDR3 covers 18 residues.

V is TRBV7-2 and J is TRBJ2-2; no reliable D call. This CDR3 comprises 14 residues. Germline lookup yields CDR1 SGHTA and CDR2 FQGNSA. Between the trimmed V and J ends, which lost 5 bases and 3 bases, there was a span of 10 bases. The CDR3 DNA reads TGTGCCAGCAGCCTGCTCTACTACACCGGGGAGCTGTTTTTT. This gives the protein CASSLLYYTGELFF.

V usage is TRBV27 and J usage is TRBJ1-2; TRBD1 is a possible D gene (5 bases). Between the trimmed V and J ends, which lost 7 bases and 7 bases, there was a span of 16 bases. The CDR3 length is 13 residues. Germline values: CDR1 MNHEY, CDR2 SMNVEV (reference sequence). The DNA for the CDR3 is TGTGCCAGCACCTCGGGACTCGAGGCTGGCTACACCTTC. Translated: CASTSGLEAGYTF.